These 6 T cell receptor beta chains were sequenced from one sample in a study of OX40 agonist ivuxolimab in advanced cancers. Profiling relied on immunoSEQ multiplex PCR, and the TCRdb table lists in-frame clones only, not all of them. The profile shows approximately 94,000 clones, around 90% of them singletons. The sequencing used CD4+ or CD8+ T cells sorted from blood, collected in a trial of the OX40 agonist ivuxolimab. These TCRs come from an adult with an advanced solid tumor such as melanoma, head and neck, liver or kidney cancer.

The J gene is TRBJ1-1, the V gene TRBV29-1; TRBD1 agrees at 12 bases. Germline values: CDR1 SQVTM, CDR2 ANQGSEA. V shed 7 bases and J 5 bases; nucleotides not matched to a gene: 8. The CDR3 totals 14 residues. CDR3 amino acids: CSAWGTGGRTEAFF. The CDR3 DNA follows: TGCAGCGCCTGGGGGACAGGGGGCAGGACTGAAGCTTTCTTT.

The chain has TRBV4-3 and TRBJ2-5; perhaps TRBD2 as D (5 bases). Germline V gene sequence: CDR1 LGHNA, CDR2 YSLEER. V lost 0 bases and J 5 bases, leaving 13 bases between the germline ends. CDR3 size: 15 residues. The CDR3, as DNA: TGCGCCAGCAGCCAAGACTTCTCCAGGAGGGAGACCCAGTACTTC. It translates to CASSQDFSRRETQYF.

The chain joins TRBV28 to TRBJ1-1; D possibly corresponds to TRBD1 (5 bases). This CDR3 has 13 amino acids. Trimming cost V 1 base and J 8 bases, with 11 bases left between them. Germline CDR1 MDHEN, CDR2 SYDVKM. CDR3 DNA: TGTGCCAGCAGTTTATACGGGGGGGACGAAGCTTTCTTT. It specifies CASSLYGGDEAFF.

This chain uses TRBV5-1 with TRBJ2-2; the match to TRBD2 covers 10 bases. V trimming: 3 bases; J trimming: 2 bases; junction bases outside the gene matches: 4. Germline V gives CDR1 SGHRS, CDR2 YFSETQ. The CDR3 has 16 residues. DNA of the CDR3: TGCGCCAGCAGCTCAACTAGCGGGATCAACACCGGGGAGCTGTTTTTT. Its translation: CASSSTSGINTGELFF. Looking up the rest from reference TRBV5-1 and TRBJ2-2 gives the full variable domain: KAGVTQTPRYLIKTRGQQVTLSCSPISGHRSVSWYQQTPGQGLQFLFEYFSETQRNKGNFPGRFSGRQFSNSRSEMNVSTLELGDSALYLCASSSTSGINTGELFFGEGSRLTVL.

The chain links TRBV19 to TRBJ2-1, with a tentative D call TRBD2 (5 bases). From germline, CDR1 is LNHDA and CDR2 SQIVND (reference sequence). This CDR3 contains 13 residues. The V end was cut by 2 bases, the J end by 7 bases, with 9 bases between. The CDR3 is CASSIRGGNEQFF. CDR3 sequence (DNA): TGTGCCAGTAGTATAAGAGGCGGGAATGAGCAGTTCTTC.

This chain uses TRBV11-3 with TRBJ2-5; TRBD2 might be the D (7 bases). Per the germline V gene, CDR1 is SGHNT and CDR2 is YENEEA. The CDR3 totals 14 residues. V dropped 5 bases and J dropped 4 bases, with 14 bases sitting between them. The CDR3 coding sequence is TGTGCCAGCAGCGCCTTGGGGGGGCGAGAGACCCAGTACTTC. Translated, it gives CASSALGGRETQYF.